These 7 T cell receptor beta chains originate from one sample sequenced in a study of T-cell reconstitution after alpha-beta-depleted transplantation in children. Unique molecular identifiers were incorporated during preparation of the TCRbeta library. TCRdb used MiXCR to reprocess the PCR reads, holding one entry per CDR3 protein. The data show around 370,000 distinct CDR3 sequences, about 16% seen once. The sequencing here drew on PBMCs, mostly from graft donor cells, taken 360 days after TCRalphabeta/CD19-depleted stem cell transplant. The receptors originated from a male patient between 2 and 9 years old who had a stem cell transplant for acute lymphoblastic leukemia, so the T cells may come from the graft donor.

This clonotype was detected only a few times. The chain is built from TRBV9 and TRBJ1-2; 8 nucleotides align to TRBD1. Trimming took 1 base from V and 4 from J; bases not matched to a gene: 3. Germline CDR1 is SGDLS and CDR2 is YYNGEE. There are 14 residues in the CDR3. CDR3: CASSVSGQGYGYTF. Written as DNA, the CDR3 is TGTGCCAGCAGCGTATCCGGACAGGGCTATGGCTACACCTTC.

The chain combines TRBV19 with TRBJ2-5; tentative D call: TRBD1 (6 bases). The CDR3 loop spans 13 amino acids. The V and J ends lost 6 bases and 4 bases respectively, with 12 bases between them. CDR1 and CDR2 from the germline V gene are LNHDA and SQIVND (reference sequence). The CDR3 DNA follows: TGTGCCAGTAGCCCGACAGGTACAGAGACCCAGTACTTC. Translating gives CASSPTGTETQYF.

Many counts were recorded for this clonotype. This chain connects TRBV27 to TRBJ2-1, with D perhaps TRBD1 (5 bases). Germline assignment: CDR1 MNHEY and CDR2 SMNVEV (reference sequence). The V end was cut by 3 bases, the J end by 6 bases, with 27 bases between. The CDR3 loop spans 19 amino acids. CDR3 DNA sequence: TGTGCCAGCAGTTTTCAATCCCCCGGCAGGGCCTTCCTTGGCAATGAGCAGTTCTTC. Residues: CASSFQSPGRAFLGNEQFF.

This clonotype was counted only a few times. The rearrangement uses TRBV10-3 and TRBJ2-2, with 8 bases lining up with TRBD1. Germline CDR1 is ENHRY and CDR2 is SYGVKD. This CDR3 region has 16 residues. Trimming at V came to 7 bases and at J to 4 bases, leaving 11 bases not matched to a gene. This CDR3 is CAINPNGQGGTGELFF. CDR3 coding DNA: TGTGCCATCAATCCTAACGGACAGGGAGGCACCGGGGAGCTGTTTTTT.

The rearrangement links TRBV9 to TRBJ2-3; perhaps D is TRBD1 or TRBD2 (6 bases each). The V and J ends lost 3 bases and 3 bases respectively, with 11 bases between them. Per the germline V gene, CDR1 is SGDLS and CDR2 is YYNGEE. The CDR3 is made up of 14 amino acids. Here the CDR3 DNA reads TGTGCCAGCAGCGAAGGGGGGTGGACAGATACGCAGTATTTT. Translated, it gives CASSEGGWTDTQYF. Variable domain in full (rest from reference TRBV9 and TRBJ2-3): DSGVTQTPKHLITATGQRVTLRCSPRSGDLSVYWYQQSLDQGLQFLIQYYNGEERAKGNILERFSAQQFPDLHSELNLSSLELGDSALYFCASSEGGWTDTQYFGPGTRLTVL.

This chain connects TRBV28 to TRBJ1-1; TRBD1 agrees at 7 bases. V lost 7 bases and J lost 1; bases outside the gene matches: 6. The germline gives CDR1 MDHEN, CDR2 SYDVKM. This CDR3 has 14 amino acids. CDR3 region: CASNYPGGNTEAFF. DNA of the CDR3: TGTGCCAGCAACTACCCAGGGGGGAACACTGAAGCTTTCTTT. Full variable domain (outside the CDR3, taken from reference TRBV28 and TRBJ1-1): DVKVTQSSRYLVKRTGEKVFLECVQDMDHENMFWYRQDPGLGLRLIYFSYDVKMKEKGDIPEGYSVSREKKERFSLILESASTNQTSMYLCASNYPGGNTEAFFGQGTRLTVV.

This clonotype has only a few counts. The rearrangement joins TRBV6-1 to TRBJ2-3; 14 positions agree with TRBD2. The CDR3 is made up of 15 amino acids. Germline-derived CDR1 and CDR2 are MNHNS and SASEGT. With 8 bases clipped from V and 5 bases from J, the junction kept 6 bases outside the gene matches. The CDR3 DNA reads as TGTGCCAGCTTGGGACTAGCGGGAGTTTTAGATACGCAGTATTTT. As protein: CASLGLAGVLDTQYF.